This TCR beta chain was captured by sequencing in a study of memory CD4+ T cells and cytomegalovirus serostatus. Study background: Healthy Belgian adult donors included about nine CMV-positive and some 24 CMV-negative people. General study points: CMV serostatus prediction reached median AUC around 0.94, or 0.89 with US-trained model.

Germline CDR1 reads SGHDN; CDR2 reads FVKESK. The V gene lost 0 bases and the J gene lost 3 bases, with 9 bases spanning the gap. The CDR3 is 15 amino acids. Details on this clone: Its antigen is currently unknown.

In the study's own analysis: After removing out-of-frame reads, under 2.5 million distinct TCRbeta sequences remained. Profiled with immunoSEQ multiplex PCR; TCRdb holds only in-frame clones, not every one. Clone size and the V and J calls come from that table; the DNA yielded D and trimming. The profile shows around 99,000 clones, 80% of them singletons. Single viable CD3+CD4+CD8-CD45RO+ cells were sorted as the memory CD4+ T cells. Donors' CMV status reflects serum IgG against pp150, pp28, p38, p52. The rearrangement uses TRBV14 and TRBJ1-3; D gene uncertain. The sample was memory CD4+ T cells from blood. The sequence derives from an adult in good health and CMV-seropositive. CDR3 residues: CASSQDSLRGNTIYF. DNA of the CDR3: TGTGCCAGCAGCCAAGATTCCTTGCGTGGAAACACCATATATTTT. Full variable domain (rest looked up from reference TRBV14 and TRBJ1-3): EAGVTQFPSHSVIEKGQTVTLRCDPISGHDNLYWYRRVMGKEIKFLLHFVKESKQDESGMPNNRFLAERTGGTYSTLKVQPAELEDSGVYFCASSQDSLRGNTIYFGEGSWLTVV.